The TCR beta chain described here comes from a study of blood T cells in healthy people across ages. Alongside a J-beta primer mix, a sample-barcoded 5' primer served in a second PCR lasting about 6 to 12 cycles. MiXCR, run by TCRdb on the 5' RACE reads, gives a single entry per CDR3 protein. Counted here are about 930,000 distinct CDR3 sequences, around 29% occurring once; the ten biggest clones make up roughly 10%. Germline V gives CDR1 PRHDT, CDR2 FYEKMQ (reference sequence). This CDR3 comprises 15 residues. Trimming took off 5 bases at V and 1 base at J, with 14 bases between the two ends. The same data also contributed to another study, on T cells of mothers and their children.

This clonotype was sampled from a middle-aged woman in good health. The J gene is TRBJ1-1, the V gene TRBV13; TRBD1 is a possible D gene (5 bases). The sequenced sample consisted of blood. This CDR3 reads CASSQPYGGNTEAFF. DNA of the CDR3: TGTGCCAGCAGCCAACCTTACGGGGGGAACACTGAAGCTTTCTTT.